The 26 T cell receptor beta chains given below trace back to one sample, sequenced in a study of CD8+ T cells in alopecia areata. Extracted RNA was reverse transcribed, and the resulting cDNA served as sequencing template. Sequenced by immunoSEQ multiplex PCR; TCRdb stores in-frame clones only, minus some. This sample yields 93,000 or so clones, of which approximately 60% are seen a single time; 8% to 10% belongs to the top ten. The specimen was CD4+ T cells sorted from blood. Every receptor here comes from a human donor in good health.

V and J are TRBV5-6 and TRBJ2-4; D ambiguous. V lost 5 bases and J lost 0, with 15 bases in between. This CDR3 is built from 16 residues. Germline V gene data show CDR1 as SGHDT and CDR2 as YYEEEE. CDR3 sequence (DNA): TGTGCCAGCAGTTCGTCCGGCAGCCTAGCCAAAAACATTCAGTACTTC. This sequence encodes CASSSSGSLAKNIQYF.

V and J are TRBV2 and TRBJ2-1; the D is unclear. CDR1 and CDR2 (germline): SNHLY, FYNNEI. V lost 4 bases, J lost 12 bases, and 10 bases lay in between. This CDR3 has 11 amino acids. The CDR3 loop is CASSGREGQFF. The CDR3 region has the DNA TGTGCCAGCAGTGGCCGAGAAGGGCAGTTCTTC.

The chain's CDR3 is CASSSGGGASYNEQFF. The CDR3 bases are TGTGCCAGCAGCTCTGGCGGGGGGGCCTCCTACAATGAGCAGTTCTTC. This chain uses TRBV7-2 with TRBJ2-1; 9 nucleotides line up with TRBD2. CDR1 is SGHTA, CDR2 FQGNSA, per germline. J gave up 0 bases and V 4 bases, and 4 bases lay outside the gene matches. The CDR3 contains 16 residues.

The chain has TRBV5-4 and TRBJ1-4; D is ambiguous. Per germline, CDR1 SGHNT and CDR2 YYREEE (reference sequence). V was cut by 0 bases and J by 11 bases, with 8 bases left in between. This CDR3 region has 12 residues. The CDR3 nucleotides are TGTGCCAGCAGCTTGGCCTCGGGCAAACTGTTTTTT. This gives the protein CASSLASGKLFF.

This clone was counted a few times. CDR3 in amino acids: CAWTGWRSDTEAFF. In nucleotides, the CDR3 is TGTGCCTGGACGGGTTGGCGTTCGGACACTGAAGCTTTCTTT. J is TRBJ1-1 and V is TRBV30; the D is unclear. V gave up 4 bases and J gave up 3 bases, with 15 bases separating them. CDR3 length: 14 amino acids. Germline V gene data show CDR1 as GTSNPN and CDR2 as SVGIG (reference sequence).

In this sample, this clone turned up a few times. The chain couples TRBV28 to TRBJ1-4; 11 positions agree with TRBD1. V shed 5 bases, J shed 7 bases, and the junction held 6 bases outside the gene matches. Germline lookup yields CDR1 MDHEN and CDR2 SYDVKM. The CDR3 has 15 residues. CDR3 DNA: TGTGCCAGCAGTCCCGGGACAGGGGGAGGTGAAAAACTGTTTTTT. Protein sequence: CASSPGTGGGEKLFF. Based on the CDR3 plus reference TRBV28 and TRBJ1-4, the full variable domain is DVKVTQSSRYLVKRTGEKVFLECVQDMDHENMFWYRQDPGLGLRLIYFSYDVKMKEKGDIPEGYSVSREKKERFSLILESASTNQTSMYLCASSPGTGGGEKLFFGSGTQLSVL.

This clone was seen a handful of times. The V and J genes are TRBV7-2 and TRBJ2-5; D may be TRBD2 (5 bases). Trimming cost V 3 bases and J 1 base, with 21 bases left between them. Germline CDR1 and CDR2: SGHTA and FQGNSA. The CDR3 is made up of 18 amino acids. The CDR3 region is CASSLIHDDASLQETQYF. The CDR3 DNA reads TGTGCCAGCAGCTTGATTCACGATGATGCTAGCCTCCAAGAGACCCAGTACTTC.

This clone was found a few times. The CDR3 region is CASSPSQENEAFF. CDR3 sequence (DNA): TGTGCCAGCTCACCGAGTCAGGAGAATGAAGCTTTCTTT. This chain connects TRBV18 to TRBJ1-1; D unresolved. The ends were cut back, 3 bases at V and 7 bases at J, with 12 bases in the middle. The germline CDR1 and CDR2 sequences are KGHSH and LQKENI. This CDR3 is 13 amino acids long.

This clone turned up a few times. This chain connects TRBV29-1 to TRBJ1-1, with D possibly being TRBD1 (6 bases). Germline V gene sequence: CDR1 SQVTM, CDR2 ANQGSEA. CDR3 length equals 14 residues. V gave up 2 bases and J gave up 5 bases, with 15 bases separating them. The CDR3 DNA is TGCAGCGTTGAACGACGGGGGGCGAGTACTGAAGCTTTCTTT. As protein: CSVERRGASTEAFF. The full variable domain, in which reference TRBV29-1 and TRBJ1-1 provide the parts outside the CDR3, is SAVISQKPSRDICQRGTSLTIQCQVDSQVTMMFWYRQQPGQSLTLIATANQGSEATYESGFVIDKFPISRPNLTFSTLTVSNMSPEDSSIYLCSVERRGASTEAFFGQGTRLTVV.

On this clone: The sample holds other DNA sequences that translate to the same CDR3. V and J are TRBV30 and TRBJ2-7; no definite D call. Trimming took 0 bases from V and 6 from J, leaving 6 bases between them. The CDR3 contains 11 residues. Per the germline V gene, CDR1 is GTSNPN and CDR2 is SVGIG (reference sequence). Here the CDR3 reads CAWSVGGEQYF. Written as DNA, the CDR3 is TGTGCCTGGAGTGTAGGTGGCGAGCAGTACTTC.

The CDR3 reads CASSTGQGIGAEAFF. DNA of the CDR3: TGCGCCAGCAGCACCGGACAGGGGATCGGGGCTGAAGCTTTCTTT. The V gene is TRBV5-1, the J gene TRBJ1-1; 9 bases match TRBD1. Germline V gene lookup returns CDR1 SGHRS and CDR2 YFSETQ. This CDR3 is built from 15 residues. V was pared by 4 bases and J by 6 bases, with 10 bases of the junction left unmatched.

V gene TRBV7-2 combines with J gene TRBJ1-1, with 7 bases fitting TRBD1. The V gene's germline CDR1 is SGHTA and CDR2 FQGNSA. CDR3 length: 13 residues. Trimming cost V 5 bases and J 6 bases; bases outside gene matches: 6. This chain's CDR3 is CASSQNRGAEAFF. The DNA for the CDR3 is TGTGCCAGCAGCCAAAACAGGGGCGCTGAAGCTTTCTTT.

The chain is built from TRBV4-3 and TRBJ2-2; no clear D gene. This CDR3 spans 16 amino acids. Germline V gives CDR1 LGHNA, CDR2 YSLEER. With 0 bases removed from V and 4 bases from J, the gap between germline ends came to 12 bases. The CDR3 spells CASSQEAPPGTGELFF. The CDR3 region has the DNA TGCGCCAGCAGCCAAGAAGCGCCCCCGGGCACCGGGGAGCTGTTTTTT.

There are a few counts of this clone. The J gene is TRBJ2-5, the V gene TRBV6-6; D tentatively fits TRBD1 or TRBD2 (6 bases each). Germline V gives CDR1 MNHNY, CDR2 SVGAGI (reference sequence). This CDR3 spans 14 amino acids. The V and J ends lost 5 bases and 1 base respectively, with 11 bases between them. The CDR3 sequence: CASSDGGSQETQYF. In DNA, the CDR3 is TGTGCCAGCAGTGACGGGGGCAGCCAAGAGACCCAGTACTTC.

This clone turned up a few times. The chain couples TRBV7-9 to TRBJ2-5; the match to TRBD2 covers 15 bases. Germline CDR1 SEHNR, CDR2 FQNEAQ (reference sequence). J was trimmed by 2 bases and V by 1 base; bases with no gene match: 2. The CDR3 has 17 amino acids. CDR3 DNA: TGTGCCAGCAGCTTAGGAGGGACTAGCGGGGGGCAAGAGACCCAGTACTTC. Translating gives CASSLGGTSGGQETQYF.

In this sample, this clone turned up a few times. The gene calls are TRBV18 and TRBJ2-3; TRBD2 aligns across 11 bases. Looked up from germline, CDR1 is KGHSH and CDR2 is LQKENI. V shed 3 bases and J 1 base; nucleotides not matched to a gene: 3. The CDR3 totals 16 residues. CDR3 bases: TGTGCCAGCTCACCCCTGGGACTAGCGGGCACAGATACGCAGTATTTT. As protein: CASSPLGLAGTDTQYF.

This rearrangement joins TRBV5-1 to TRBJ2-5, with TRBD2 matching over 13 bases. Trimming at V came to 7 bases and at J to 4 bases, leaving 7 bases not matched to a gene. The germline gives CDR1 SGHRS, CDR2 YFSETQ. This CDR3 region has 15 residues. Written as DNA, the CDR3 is TGCGCCAGCGGCACTAGCGGGGGGGCCGGAGAGACCCAGTACTTC. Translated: CASGTSGGAGETQYF.

CDR3 in amino acids: CAWAEGETQYF. For the CDR3, the DNA is TGTGCCTGGGCTGAGGGGGAGACCCAGTACTTC. The chain is built from TRBV30 and TRBJ2-5; D may correspond to TRBD1 or TRBD2 (5 bases each). The CDR3 has 11 residues. Deletions cut 5 bases from V and 5 bases from J, with 9 bases between. Germline V CDR1 and CDR2: GTSNPN, SVGIG (reference sequence). Based on the CDR3 plus reference TRBV30 and TRBJ2-5, the full variable domain is SQTIHQWPATLVQPVGSPLSLECTVEGTSNPNLYWYRQAAGRGLQLLFYSVGIGQISSEVPQNLSASRPQDRQFILSSKKLLLSDSGFYLCAWAEGETQYFGPGTRLLVL.

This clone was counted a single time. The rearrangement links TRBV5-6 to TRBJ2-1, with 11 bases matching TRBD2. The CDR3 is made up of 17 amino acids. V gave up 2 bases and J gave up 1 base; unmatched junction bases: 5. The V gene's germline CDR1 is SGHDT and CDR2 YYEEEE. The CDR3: CASSFLLAGGSYNEQFF. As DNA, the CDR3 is TGTGCCAGCAGCTTCCTCCTAGCGGGGGGATCCTACAATGAGCAGTTCTTC.

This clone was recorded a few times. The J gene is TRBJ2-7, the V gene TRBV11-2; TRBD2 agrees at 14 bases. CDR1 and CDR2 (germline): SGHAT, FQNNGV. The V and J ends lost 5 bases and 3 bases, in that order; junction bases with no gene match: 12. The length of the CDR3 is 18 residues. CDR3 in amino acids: CASSPLGLAGALGYEQYF. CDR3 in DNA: TGTGCCAGCAGCCCCTTGGGACTAGCGGGGGCCCTCGGCTACGAGCAGTACTTC.

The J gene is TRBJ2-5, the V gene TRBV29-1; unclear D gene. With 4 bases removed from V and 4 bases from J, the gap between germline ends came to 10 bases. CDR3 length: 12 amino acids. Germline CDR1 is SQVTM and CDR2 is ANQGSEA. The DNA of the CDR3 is TGCAGCGTTGCCCTAGAGCGAGAGACCCAGTACTTC. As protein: CSVALERETQYF. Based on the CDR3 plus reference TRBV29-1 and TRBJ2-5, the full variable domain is SAVISQKPSRDICQRGTSLTIQCQVDSQVTMMFWYRQQPGQSLTLIATANQGSEATYESGFVIDKFPISRPNLTFSTLTVSNMSPEDSSIYLCSVALERETQYFGPGTRLLVL.

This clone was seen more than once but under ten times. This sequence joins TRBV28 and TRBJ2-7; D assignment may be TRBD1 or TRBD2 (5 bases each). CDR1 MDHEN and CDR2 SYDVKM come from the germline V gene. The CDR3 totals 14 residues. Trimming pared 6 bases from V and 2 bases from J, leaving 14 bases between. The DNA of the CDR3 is TGTGCCAGCAGGGAGGCAGGGATTACCTACGAGCAGTACTTC. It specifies CASREAGITYEQYF.

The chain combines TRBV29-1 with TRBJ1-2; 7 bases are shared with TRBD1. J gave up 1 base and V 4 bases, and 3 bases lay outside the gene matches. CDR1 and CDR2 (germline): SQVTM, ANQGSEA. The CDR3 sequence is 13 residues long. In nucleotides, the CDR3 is TGCAGCGTTGCGACAGGGAGTAACTATGGCTACACCTTC. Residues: CSVATGSNYGYTF.

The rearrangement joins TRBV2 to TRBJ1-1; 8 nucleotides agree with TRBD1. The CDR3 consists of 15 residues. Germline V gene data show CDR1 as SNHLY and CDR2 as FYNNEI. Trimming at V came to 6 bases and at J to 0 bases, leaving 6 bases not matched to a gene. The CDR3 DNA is TGTGCCAGCAGAGGACAGGGAACGATGAACACTGAAGCTTTCTTT. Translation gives CASRGQGTMNTEAFF. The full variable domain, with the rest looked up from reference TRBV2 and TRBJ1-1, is EPEVTQTPSHQVTQMGQEVILRCVPISNHLYFYWYRQILGQKVEFLVSFYNNEISEKSEIFDDQFSVERPDGSNFTLKIRSTKLEDSAMYFCASRGQGTMNTEAFFGQGTRLTVV.

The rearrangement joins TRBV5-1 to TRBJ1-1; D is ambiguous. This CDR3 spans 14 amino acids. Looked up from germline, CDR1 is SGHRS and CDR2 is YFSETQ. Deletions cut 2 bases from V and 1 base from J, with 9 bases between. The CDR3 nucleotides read TGCGCCAGCAGCTTCGGGCCGACGAACACTGAAGCTTTCTTT. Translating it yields CASSFGPTNTEAFF.

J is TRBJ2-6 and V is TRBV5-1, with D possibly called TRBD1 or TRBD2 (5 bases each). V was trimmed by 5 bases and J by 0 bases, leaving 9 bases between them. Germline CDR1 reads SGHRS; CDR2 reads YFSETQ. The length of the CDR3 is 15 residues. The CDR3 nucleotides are TGCGCCAGCAGGGGGGAACACTCTGGGGCCAACGTCCTGACTTTC. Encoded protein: CASRGEHSGANVLTF.